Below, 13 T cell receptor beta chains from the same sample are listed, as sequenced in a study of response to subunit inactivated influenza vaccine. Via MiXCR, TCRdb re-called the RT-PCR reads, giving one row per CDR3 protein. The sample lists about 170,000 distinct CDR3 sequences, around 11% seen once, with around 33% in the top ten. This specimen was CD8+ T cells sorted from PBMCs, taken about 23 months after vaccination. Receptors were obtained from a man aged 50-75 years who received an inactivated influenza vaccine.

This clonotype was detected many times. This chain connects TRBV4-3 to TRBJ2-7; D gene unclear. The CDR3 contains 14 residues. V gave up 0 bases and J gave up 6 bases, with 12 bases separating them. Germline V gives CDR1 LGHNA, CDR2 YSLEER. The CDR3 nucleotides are TGCGCCAGCAGCCAAGATTGGCAACTTAGCGAGCAGTACTTC. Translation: CASSQDWQLSEQYF.

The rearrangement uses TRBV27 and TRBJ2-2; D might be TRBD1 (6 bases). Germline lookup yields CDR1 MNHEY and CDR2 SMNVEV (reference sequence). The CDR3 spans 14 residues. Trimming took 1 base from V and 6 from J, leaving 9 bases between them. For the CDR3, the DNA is TGTGCCAGCAGTTTATTGGGGGCGGCCGGGGAGCTGTTTTTT. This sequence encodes CASSLLGAAGELFF.

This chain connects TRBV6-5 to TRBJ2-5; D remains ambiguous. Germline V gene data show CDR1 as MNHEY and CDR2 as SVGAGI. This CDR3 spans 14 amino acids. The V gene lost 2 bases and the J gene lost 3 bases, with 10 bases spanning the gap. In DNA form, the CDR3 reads TGTGCCAGCAGTTACGTGGCCGATGAAGAGACCCAGTACTTC. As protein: CASSYVADEETQYF.

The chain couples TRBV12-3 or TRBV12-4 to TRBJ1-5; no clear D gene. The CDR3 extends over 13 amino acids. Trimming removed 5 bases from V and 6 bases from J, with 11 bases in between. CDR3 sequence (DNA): TGTGCCAGCAGTCCCCGCCAGTCTCAGCCCCAGCATTTT. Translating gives CASSPRQSQPQHF.

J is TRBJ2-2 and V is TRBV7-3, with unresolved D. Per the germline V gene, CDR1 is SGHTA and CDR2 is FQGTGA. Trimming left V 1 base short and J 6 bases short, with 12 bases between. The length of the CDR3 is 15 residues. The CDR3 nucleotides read TGTGCCAGCAGCTTAAAATTTTCGGCCTCCGGGGAGCTGTTTTTT. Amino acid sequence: CASSLKFSASGELFF.

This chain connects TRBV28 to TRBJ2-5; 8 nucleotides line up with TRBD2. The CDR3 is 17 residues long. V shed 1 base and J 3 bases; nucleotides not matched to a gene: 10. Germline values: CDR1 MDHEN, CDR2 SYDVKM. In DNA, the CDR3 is TGTGCCAGCAGTTTATATAATCGCGGGGGGCCGAAAGAGACCCAGTACTTC. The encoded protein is CASSLYNRGGPKETQYF.

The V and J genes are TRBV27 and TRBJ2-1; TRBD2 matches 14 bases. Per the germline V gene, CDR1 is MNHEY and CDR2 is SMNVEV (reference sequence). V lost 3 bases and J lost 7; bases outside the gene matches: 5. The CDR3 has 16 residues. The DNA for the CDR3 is TGTGCCAGCAGTTTCATTCGGACTAGCGGGGGGAATGAGCAGTTCTTC. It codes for CASSFIRTSGGNEQFF.

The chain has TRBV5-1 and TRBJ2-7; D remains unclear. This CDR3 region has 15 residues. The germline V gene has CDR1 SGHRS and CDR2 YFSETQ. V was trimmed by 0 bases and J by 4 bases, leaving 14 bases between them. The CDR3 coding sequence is TGCGCCAGCAGCTTGGATCAGGCATTTGGGTACGAGCAGTACTTC. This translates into CASSLDQAFGYEQYF.

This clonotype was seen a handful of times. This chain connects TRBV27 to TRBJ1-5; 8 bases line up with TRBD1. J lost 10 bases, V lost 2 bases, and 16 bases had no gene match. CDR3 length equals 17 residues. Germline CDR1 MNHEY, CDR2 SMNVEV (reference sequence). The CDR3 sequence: CASSLLGTGKPISPQHF. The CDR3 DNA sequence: TGTGCCAGCAGTTTACTAGGGACAGGAAAACCCATCAGCCCCCAGCATTTT.

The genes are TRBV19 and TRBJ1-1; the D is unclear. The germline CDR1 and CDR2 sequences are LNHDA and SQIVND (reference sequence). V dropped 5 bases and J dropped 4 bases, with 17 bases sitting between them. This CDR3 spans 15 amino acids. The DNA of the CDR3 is TGTGCCAGTAGTCCAAGGACCGAGACGGGCACTGAAGCTTTCTTT. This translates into CASSPRTETGTEAFF. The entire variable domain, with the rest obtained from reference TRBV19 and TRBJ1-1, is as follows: DGGITQSPKYLFRKEGQNVTLSCEQNLNHDAMYWYRQDPGQGLRLIYYSQIVNDFQKGDIAEGYSVSREKKESFPLTVTSAQKNPTAFYLCASSPRTETGTEAFFGQGTRLTVV.

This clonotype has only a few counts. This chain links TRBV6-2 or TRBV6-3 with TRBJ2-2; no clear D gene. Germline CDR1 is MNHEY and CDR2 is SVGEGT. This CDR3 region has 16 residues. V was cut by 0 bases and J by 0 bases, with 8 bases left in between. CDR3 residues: CASSYSSAPNTGELFF. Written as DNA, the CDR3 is TGTGCCAGCAGTTACTCCTCGGCGCCGAACACCGGGGAGCTGTTTTTT.

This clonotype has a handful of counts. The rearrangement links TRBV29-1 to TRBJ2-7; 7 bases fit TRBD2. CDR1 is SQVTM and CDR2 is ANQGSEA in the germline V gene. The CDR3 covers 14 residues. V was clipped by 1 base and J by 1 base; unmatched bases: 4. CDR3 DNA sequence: TGCAGCGTTGAAGGTCTAGCGGAATCCTACGAGCAGTACTTC. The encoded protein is CSVEGLAESYEQYF.

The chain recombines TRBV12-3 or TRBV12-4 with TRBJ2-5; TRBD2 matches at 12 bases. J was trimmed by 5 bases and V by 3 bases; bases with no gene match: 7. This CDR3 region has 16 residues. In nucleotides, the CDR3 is TGTGCCAGCAGTTTCGGACTAGCGGGAATGGAGGAGACCCAGTACTTC. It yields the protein CASSFGLAGMEETQYF.